The clone carrying this T cell receptor (beta chain) appeared once. Its target is not known. One entry per CDR3 protein results from TCRdb running MiXCR on the RT-PCR reads. The table lists 1,500 to 2,000 distinct CDR3 sequences, about 84% of them singletons. This CDR3 is built from 13 residues. Per the germline V gene, CDR1 is SQVTM and CDR2 is ANQGSEA. V dropped 4 bases and J dropped 1 base, with 10 bases sitting between them. This entry is derived from a study of yellow fever vaccine responses in identical twins. Study outcomes and limitations: The T cell response to vaccination in identical twins was reportedly partly convergent and partly personalized.

The source is a female donor who received the yellow fever vaccine. The V and J genes are TRBV29-1 and TRBJ1-1; perhaps TRBD1 as D (6 bases). This specimen consisted of T cells from blood (PBMCs), unsorted or a sorted subset (not recorded which), obtained before or after yellow fever vaccination (not recorded which). The CDR3 protein is CSVADRTNTEAFF. CDR3 coding DNA: TGCAGCGTTGCAGACAGGACGAACACTGAAGCTTTCTTT.